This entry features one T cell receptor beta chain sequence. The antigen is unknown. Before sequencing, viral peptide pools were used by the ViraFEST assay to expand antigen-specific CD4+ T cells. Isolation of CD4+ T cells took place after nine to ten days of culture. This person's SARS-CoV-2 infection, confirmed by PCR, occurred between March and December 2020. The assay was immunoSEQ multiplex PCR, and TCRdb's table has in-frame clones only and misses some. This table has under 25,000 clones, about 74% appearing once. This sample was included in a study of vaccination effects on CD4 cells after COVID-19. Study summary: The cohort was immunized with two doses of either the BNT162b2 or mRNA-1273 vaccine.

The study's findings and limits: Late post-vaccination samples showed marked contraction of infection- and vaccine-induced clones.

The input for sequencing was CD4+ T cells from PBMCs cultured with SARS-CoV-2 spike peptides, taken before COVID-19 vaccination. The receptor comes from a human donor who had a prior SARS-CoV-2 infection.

The CDR3 DNA is TGTGCCAGCTCACTCGCGTCCGGGACAGGACTCTACGAGCAGTACTTC. Its translation: CASSLASGTGLYEQYF. The genes are TRBV18 and TRBJ2-7, with 8 bases fitting TRBD1. CDR3 length: 16 amino acids. The V and J ends lost 4 bases and 3 bases, in that order; junction bases with no gene match: 11. Germline lookup yields CDR1 KGHSH and CDR2 LQKENI.